A single sample gave rise to the 8 T cell receptor beta chains below, sequenced in a study of blood T cells in healthy people across ages. A second 7 to 11 cycle PCR used barcoded and J-beta primers. TCRdb re-called the 5' RACE reads through MiXCR, storing one row per CDR3 protein. Among around 1,000,000 distinct CDR3 sequences listed, less than 25% were seen once. These data were likewise used in another study, on T cells of mothers and their children.

Specimen: blood. The receptors were gathered from a girl aged 2 to 10 in good health.

This clonotype was counted at least ten times. The chain couples TRBV20-1 to TRBJ1-6, with D possibly being TRBD1 (6 bases). The CDR3 loop spans 16 amino acids. The V and J ends lost 0 bases and 6 bases respectively, with 15 bases between them. Germline V lookup: CDR1 DFQATT, CDR2 SNEGSKA (reference sequence). The CDR3 DNA reads as TGCAGTGCTAGAGACTACAGGGCACCTCCTAATTCACCCCTCCACTTT. It yields the protein CSARDYRAPPNSPLHF.

Turning to this clonotype: A read error may produce the germline difference seen at one junction end. Here the CDR3 reads CVSSPQAGQRSQETQYF. As DNA, the CDR3 is TGCGTCAGCAGCCCTCAAGCCGGACAGCGAAGTCAAGAGACCCAGTACTTC. V usage is TRBV5-1 and J usage is TRBJ2-5; D may be TRBD1 (6 bases). Per germline, CDR1 SGHRS and CDR2 YFSETQ. The CDR3 has 17 residues. Variable domain in full (rest from reference TRBV5-1 and TRBJ2-5): KAGVTQTPRYLIKTRGQQVTLSCSPISGHRSVSWYQQTPGQGLQFLFEYFSETQRNKGNFPGRFSGRQFSNSRSEMNVSTLELGDSALYLCVSSPQAGQRSQETQYFGPGTRLLVL.

This clonotype was detected a few times. This rearrangement joins TRBV7-9 to TRBJ2-4; the D gene is possibly TRBD2 (9 bases). The V end was cut by 5 bases, the J end by 7 bases, with 18 bases between. Per the germline V gene, CDR1 is SEHNR and CDR2 is FQNEAQ (reference sequence). The CDR3 contains 15 residues. The CDR3 sequence: CASSRQGSGRNIQYF. As DNA, the CDR3 is TGTGCCAGCAGCCGACAGGGGAGCGGGAGGAACATTCAGTACTTC.

The chain joins TRBV3-1 to TRBJ2-5, with D unresolved. The J call is in doubt because the DNA end fits TRBJ2-7 better. Per the germline V gene, CDR1 is LGHDT and CDR2 is YNNKEL (reference sequence). The CDR3 extends over 15 amino acids. The CDR3 reads CASSQEGFGSYEQYF. CDR3 DNA sequence: TGTGCCAGCAGCCAAGAGGGGTTTGGGTCCTACGAGCAGTACTTC.

The chain employs TRBV5-1 and TRBJ2-7; 9 bases line up with TRBD1. The CDR3 is 14 amino acids. Germline CDR1 is SGHRS and CDR2 is YFSETQ. J was trimmed by 5 bases and V by 4 bases; bases with no gene match: 7. Written as DNA, the CDR3 is TGCGCCAGCAGCGAGCGGGACAGGGTCGACGAGCAGTACTTC. Translation gives CASSERDRVDEQYF.

The V call is TRBV12-3 or TRBV12-4, the J call TRBJ2-1, with 10 bases fitting TRBD2. The CDR3 is made up of 15 amino acids. V shed 5 bases and J 3 bases; nucleotides not matched to a gene: 4. CDR3 bases: TGTGCCAGCAGTCCCGAGCGGGGGGGCTACAATGAGCAGTTCTTC. It codes for CASSPERGGYNEQFF.

V and J are TRBV20-1 and TRBJ1-1; maybe TRBD1 (5 bases). V was cut by 1 base and J by 3 bases, with 6 bases left in between. CDR3 length: 12 amino acids. Germline V gene lookup returns CDR1 DFQATT and CDR2 SNEGSKA (reference sequence). In nucleotides, the CDR3 is TGCAGTGCTAGAGTGGGGGACACTGAAGCTTTCTTT. Translated, it gives CSARVGDTEAFF.

The chain combines TRBV12-3 or TRBV12-4 with TRBJ2-5, with D unclear. Trimming shortened V by 3 bases and J by 5 bases, and 10 bases separated the two germline ends. This CDR3 has 13 residues. The chain's CDR3 is CASSFGMEETQYF. In DNA, the CDR3 is TGTGCCAGCAGTTTTGGGATGGAGGAGACCCAGTACTTC.